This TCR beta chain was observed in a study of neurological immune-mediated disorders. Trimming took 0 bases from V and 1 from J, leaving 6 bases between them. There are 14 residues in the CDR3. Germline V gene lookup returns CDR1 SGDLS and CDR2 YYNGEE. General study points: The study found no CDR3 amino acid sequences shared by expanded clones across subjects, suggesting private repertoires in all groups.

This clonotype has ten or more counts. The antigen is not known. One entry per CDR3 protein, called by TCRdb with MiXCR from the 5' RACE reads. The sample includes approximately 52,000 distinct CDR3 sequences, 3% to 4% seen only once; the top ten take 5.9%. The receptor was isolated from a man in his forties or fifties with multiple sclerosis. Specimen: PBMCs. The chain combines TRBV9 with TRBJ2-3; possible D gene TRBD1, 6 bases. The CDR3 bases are TGTGCCAGCAGCGTAGGACAGGGCACAGATACGCAGTATTTT. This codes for CASSVGQGTDTQYF.